A single TCR beta chain is shown here with its context. J was trimmed by 4 bases and V by 0 bases; bases with no gene match: 7. This CDR3 has 16 residues. From germline, CDR1 is SGHRS and CDR2 YFSETQ. This sample is drawn from a study of blood T cell repertoires in COVID-19. Looking at the study overall: The samples span acute and convalescent COVID-19 from the United States, Italy and Spain. PBMCs, B-cell-depleted T cells, or T cells were the source of the cDNA or gDNA that made up the material.

How the authors handled the data: It was from reference gene primer amplification that nucleated cell counts were estimated. The assay was immunoSEQ multiplex PCR, and TCRdb's table has in-frame clones only and misses some. V and J calls and clone size are given by that table; D and trimming were obtained from the DNA. Here the sample spans over 45,000 clones, less than 85% being singletons. The rearrangement links TRBV5-1 to TRBJ2-3; 8 bases match TRBD2. This clonotype was sampled from an older man with active COVID-19. Sequenced material: peripheral blood. The CDR3 spells CASSLAGTSSADTQYF. The CDR3 region has the DNA TGCGCCAGCAGCTTGGCGGGGACTAGTTCTGCAGATACGCAGTATTTT.